The subject of this entry is one TCR beta chain. This entry is derived from a study of blood T cell repertoires in COVID-19. Trimming removed 5 bases at V and 7 bases at J, with 14 bases between. Germline V gives CDR1 MDHEN, CDR2 SYDVKM. This CDR3 is 13 amino acids long. Here immunoSEQ multiplex PCR was the method, and the copy in TCRdb shows in-frame clones only, minus some. This sample carries roughly 130,000 clones, about nine tenths of them seen once, and the ten largest clones take roughly 4.8%. The clonotype was recovered from a man between 60 and 75 years old with COVID-19, enrolled during active disease. The chain joins TRBV28 to TRBJ1-2; no firm D call. The specimen sequenced was peripheral blood. The CDR3 DNA sequence: TGTGCCAGCAGTGTGACTCGTACTAGTGGCTACACCTTC. Translating gives CASSVTRTSGYTF.